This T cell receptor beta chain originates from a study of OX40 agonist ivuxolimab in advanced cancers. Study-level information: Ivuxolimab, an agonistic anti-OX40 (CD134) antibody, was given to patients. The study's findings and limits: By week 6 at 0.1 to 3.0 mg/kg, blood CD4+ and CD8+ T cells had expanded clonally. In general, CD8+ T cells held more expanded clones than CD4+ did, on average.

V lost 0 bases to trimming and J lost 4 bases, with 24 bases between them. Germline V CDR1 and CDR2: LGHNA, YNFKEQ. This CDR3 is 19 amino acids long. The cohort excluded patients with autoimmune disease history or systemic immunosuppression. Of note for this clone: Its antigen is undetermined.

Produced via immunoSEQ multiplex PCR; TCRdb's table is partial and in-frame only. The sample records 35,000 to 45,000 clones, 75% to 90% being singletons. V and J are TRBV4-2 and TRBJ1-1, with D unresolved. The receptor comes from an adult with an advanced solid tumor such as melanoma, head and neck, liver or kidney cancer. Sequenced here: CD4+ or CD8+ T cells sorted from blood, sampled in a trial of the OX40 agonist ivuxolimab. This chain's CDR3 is CASSQDGSLSLSWGTEAFF. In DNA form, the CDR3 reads TGTGCCAGCAGCCAAGACGGGAGTTTGTCATTATCGTGGGGCACTGAAGCTTTCTTT.